This T cell receptor beta chain came from a study of a mutant IDH1 vaccine in newly diagnosed glioma. Trimming left V 3 bases short and J 6 bases short, with 11 bases between. The CDR3 has 13 amino acids. Germline-derived CDR1 and CDR2 are MNHNS and SASEGT. Time point in this sample: week 11, during vaccination. Each dose delivered 300 ug of mutant IDH1 20-mer peptide subcutaneously with imiquimod. Repertoires were generated with immunoSEQ multiplex PCR, while TCRdb's copy carries only in-frame clones and drops some. The sample holds tens of thousands of clones, about 80% seen once. With regard to this clone: Its antigen is not identified.

The sequencing used PBMCs, collected from a glioma patient whose treatment included an IDH1 peptide vaccine. The sequence was obtained from a man in his fifties with glioma. The chain carries TRBV6-1 and TRBJ1-2, with D unresolved. The DNA for the CDR3 is TGTGCCAGCAGTGACGGAGCGGTGAATGGCTACACCTTC. This sequence encodes CASSDGAVNGYTF.